This TCR beta chain is drawn from a study of monozygotic twins with cystic fibrosis. At the level of the study: Libraries were built from 2.5 to 3 micrograms of fragmented DNA using around 16 PCR cycles.

The CDR3 spans 19 residues. Profiling relied on immunoSEQ multiplex PCR, and the TCRdb table lists in-frame clones only, not all of them. The table has tens of thousands of clones, about 87% seen once; the top ten hold roughly 1.5%. The chain employs TRBV21-1 and TRBJ1-1; the DNA was not compared with TRBD1, the D call given in the table. TRBV21-1 represents a pseudogene. Sequenced: blood. This TCR was recovered from a girl between 2 and 10 years old with cystic fibrosis. The CDR3 region has the DNA TGTGCCAGCAGCTTTTACCTGCAGGTCTTACCCCTCCCAGACACTGAAGCTTTCTTT. It encodes CASSFYLQVLPLPDTEAFF.